Included here is one T cell receptor beta chain sequence, with context. The data are from a study of T cell changes during pregnancy in multiple sclerosis. The table came from immunoSEQ multiplex PCR; TCRdb's copy has only in-frame clones and leaves some out. The table has 30,000 to 35,000 clones, around 90% seen once; the top ten hold around 8.6%. The CDR3 consists of 15 residues. Germline CDR1 and CDR2: MDHEN and SYDVKM. V gave up 6 bases and J gave up 7 bases, with 18 bases separating them. This chain joins TRBV28 and TRBJ1-4; D possibly corresponds to TRBD1 (5 bases). This receptor was obtained from a female donor with multiple sclerosis, enrolled in a pregnancy study. The sequencing used CD8+ T cells from peripheral blood mononuclear cells, collected before pregnancy. In nucleotides, the CDR3 is TGTGCCAGCAGCTTAATGGGAGGGACCGTTGAAAAACTGTTTTTT. Its translation: CASSLMGGTVEKLFF.